This T cell receptor beta chain was obtained from a study of regulatory T cells in long-lasting Graves disease. Turning to the study itself: Persistent cases were those of Graves' disease that involved over 5 years of antithyroid drugs with positive TSH receptor antibodies.

Germline assignment: CDR1 SEHNR and CDR2 FQNEAQ (reference sequence). The CDR3 is 14 amino acids. The V end was cut by 6 bases, the J end by 0 bases, with 11 bases between. A few counts support this clonotype. Its target is not known. Notes on the study in general: Persistent cases of Graves' showed reduced TCR diversity relative to newly diagnosed patients. Study was limited to peripheral blood, excluding thyroid tissue. The persistent group shared roughly 2,700 public clonotypes, more than the 966 shared by new patients.

CDR3 regions were amplified by Arm-PCR using iRepertoire HTBI primers to build TCR beta libraries. TCRdb itself ran the multiplex PCR reads through MiXCR, one entry per CDR3 protein. This table holds 650,000 to 850,000 distinct CDR3 sequences, around 32% found once. The sample's time point: persistent/refractory GD, antithyroid drugs over 5 years with positive TRAb. There was RNA extracted from PBMCs, and the TCR library was made from it. The clonotype comes from a female donor with Graves disease. The chain uses TRBV7-9 and TRBJ1-2; D possibly corresponds to TRBD1 (5 bases). The specimen comprised peripheral blood mononuclear cells (PBMCs), sampled when the disease was refractory, from a patient treated with antithyroid drugs. The CDR3 loop reads CASRGGTSNYGYTF. CDR3 coding DNA: TGTGCCAGCAGGGGGGGGACTTCTAACTATGGCTACACCTTC.